The 5 T cell receptor beta chains presented below share a single source sample, sequenced in a study of T cells in Graves' hyperthyroidism and ophthalmopathy. Amplification yielded TCR beta CDR3 regions, with RNA transcripts as the source. HTBI primers were the set used in a first-round RT-PCR of the TCR CDR3. TCRdb re-derived calls from the multiplex PCR reads in MiXCR, one entry per CDR3 protein. The data contain 380,000 or so distinct CDR3 sequences, around 14% of them singletons. Sequencing input: blood. The source of these receptors is a woman aged 25-40 years with Graves' hyperthyroidism.

In its sample, this clonotype was seen a few times. CDR3 residues: CASSDAWTAEFGAKQFF. CDR3 coding DNA: TGTGCCAGCAGTGACGCCTGGACAGCCGAGTTCGGAGCGAAGCAGTTCTTC. The V gene is TRBV2, the J gene TRBJ2-1; TRBD1 might be the D (6 bases). The CDR3 runs 17 residues. Trimming pared 3 bases from V and 11 bases from J, leaving 26 bases between. The germline V gene has CDR1 SNHLY and CDR2 FYNNEI.

This clonotype showed up many times. The chain recombines TRBV11-2 with TRBJ2-3; perhaps TRBD2 as D (5 bases). V was shortened by 5 bases and J by 2 bases, with 14 bases between the two germline ends. This CDR3 region has 15 residues. CDR1 and CDR2 (germline): SGHAT, FQNNGV. CDR3 in DNA: TGTGCCAGCAGCGCAGTGTTCCGGGACACAGATACGCAGTATTTT. Encoded protein: CASSAVFRDTDTQYF.

In regard to this clonotype: An end of the junction differs from the germline gene, which may be a read error. The V gene is TRBV2, the J gene TRBJ2-1; 8 bases are shared with TRBD2. Germline values: CDR1 SNHLY, CDR2 FYNNEI. The CDR3 extends over 13 amino acids. The CDR3 protein is CVSSVSGSNEQFF. The CDR3 nucleotides read TGTGTCAGCAGTGTGAGCGGGAGCAATGAGCAGTTCTTC.

The table lists this clonotype with many counts. The chain combines TRBV6-2 or TRBV6-3 with TRBJ2-3; no definite D call. Trimming took 8 bases from V and 0 from J, leaving 6 bases between them. CDR1 and CDR2 from the germline V gene are MNHEY and SVGEGT. This CDR3 contains 12 residues. The CDR3 reads CASGRSTDTQYF. The CDR3 coding sequence is TGTGCCAGCGGACGAAGCACAGATACGCAGTATTTT.

V and J are TRBV6-1 and TRBJ2-7, with D perhaps matching TRBD1 or TRBD2 (5 bases each). CDR1 is MNHNS, CDR2 SASEGT, per germline. Trimming took off 6 bases at V and 2 bases at J, with 26 bases between the two ends. The CDR3 runs 18 residues. The CDR3 DNA is TGTGCCAGCAGCCCTTCCGGGACGGCGATATGGGCGCCCTACGAGCAGTACTTC. Amino acids: CASSPSGTAIWAPYEQYF.